This is a list of T cell receptor beta chains from one sample in a study of T cell repertoires in cytomegalovirus infection. No antigen has been identified for these receptors. TCRdb redid the calling of the reads with MiXCR, one entry per CDR3 protein. The data hold fewer than 200,000 distinct CDR3 sequences, with about 22% observed a single time. The material sequenced was CD8+ T cells from cultured PBMCs, taken from culture after CMV antigen stimulation. The receptors shown here come from a human donor in good health (CMV status not recorded). Some clones in this sample may be carry-over from other donors' samples. Both conserved end residues are part of each CDR3. The D gene is left open where the match is weak. The size of a clone is reported for some rows only, either as once, few or many, or as a class for expanded clones.

abundance: few; d_gene: TRBD2; j_gene: TRBJ2-7; v_gene: TRBV4-1; CDR3nt: TGCGCCAGCAGCCAAGAAGAGCGGGGGGGCTCCTACGAGCAGTACTTC; CDR3aa: CASSQEERGGSYEQYF
abundance: few; d_gene: TRBD1; j_gene: TRBJ2-7; v_gene: TRBV6-5; CDR3nt: TGTGCCAGCAGTCAACGGGGGACAGGGCGGGACGAGCAGTACTTC; CDR3aa: CASSQRGTGRDEQYF
abundance: .; d_gene: .; j_gene: TRBJ2-7; v_gene: TRBV7-2; CDR3nt: TGTGCCAGCAGCTTACCGGGCAGGACTCCCTACGAGCAGTACTTC; CDR3aa: CASSLPGRTPYEQYF
abundance: .; d_gene: .; j_gene: TRBJ2-1; v_gene: TRBV30; CDR3nt: TGTGCCTTGGATGCCCTCTACAATGAGCAGTTCTTC; CDR3aa: CALDALYNEQFF
abundance: .; d_gene: .; j_gene: TRBJ1-1; v_gene: TRBV10-3; CDR3nt: TGTGCCATCAGTGTGAAGGGGGTGGACACTGAAGCTTTCTTT; CDR3aa: CAISVKGVDTEAFF
abundance: .; d_gene: TRBD1; j_gene: TRBJ1-2; v_gene: TRBV7-2; CDR3nt: TGTGCCAGCAGCTTTGGACAGGGGCATGACTATGGCTACACCTTC; CDR3aa: CASSFGQGHDYGYTF
abundance: .; d_gene: TRBD1; j_gene: TRBJ1-6; v_gene: TRBV7-2; CDR3nt: TGTGCCAGCAGCTCCCGACAGGGACCCCATAATTCACCCCTCCACTTT; CDR3aa: CASSSRQGPHNSPLHF
abundance: .; d_gene: .; j_gene: TRBJ1-5; v_gene: TRBV6-1; CDR3nt: TGTGCCAGCAGGGCGGAGACGGGTGACATCAATCAGCCCCAGCATTTT; CDR3aa: CASRAETGDINQPQHF
abundance: .; d_gene: .; j_gene: TRBJ1-5; v_gene: TRBV7-9; CDR3nt: TGTGCCAGCAGCTTAGATGAACAGGCGAAATTTCAGCCCCAGCATTTT; CDR3aa: CASSLDEQAKFQPQHF
abundance: .; d_gene: TRBD1; j_gene: TRBJ2-1; v_gene: TRBV10-3; CDR3nt: TGTGCCATCAGTGAGTCGGGACAGGGGGCCGGTGAGCAGTTCTTC; CDR3aa: CAISESGQGAGEQFF
abundance: .; d_gene: .; j_gene: TRBJ1-1; v_gene: TRBV4-3; CDR3nt: TGCGCCAGCAGCCAAGACATTGGTCAGGGTGAAGCTTTCTTT; CDR3aa: CASSQDIGQGEAFF
abundance: few; d_gene: .; j_gene: TRBJ2-7; v_gene: TRBV27; CDR3nt: TGTGCCAGCAGTTTAGCCGACGCAAGGCAGGGCTACGAGCAGTACTTC; CDR3aa: CASSLADARQGYEQYF
abundance: .; d_gene: .; j_gene: TRBJ2-2; v_gene: TRBV7-8; CDR3nt: TGTGCCAGCATTACCCTTTCCGGGGAGCTGTTTTTT; CDR3aa: CASITLSGELFF
abundance: .; d_gene: TRBD1; j_gene: TRBJ2-7; v_gene: TRBV6-1; CDR3nt: TGTGCCAGCAGTGAAGGACAGGGTAGCTCCTACGAGCAGTACTTC; CDR3aa: CASSEGQGSSYEQYF
abundance: .; d_gene: .; j_gene: TRBJ1-2; v_gene: TRBV9; CDR3nt: TGTGCCAGCAGCGTAGTTCCGGACGCAAGGGATGGCTACACCTTC; CDR3aa: CASSVVPDARDGYTF
abundance: .; d_gene: TRBD1; j_gene: TRBJ2-1; v_gene: TRBV5-1; CDR3nt: TGCGCCAGCAGCGGGGACAGGGGCCCCCTGAATGAGCAGTTCTTC; CDR3aa: CASSGDRGPLNEQFF
abundance: few; d_gene: .; j_gene: TRBJ2-3; v_gene: TRBV12-3/TRBV12-4; CDR3nt: TGTGCCAGCAGTGAATTCAGGGGAGCTAGCACAGATACGCAGTATTTT; CDR3aa: CASSEFRGASTDTQYF
abundance: .; d_gene: TRBD2; j_gene: TRBJ2-7; v_gene: TRBV7-9; CDR3nt: TGTGCCAGCAGCTTAGCAGGGACTAGCGTTTCCTACGAGCAGTACTTC; CDR3aa: CASSLAGTSVSYEQYF
abundance: few; d_gene: .; j_gene: TRBJ1-4; v_gene: TRBV13; CDR3nt: TGTGCCAGCAGCTTATGGCCAAATGAAAAACTGTTTTTT; CDR3aa: CASSLWPNEKLFF
abundance: few; d_gene: TRBD1; j_gene: TRBJ1-1; v_gene: TRBV5-1; CDR3nt: TGCGCCAGCAGCTTAGACAGGGGGCCTAAGGACACTGAAGCTTTCTTT; CDR3aa: CASSLDRGPKDTEAFF
abundance: .; d_gene: .; j_gene: TRBJ2-2; v_gene: TRBV19; CDR3nt: TGTGCCAGTAGTATTGGTTGGACCGGGGAGCTGTTTTTT; CDR3aa: CASSIGWTGELFF
abundance: .; d_gene: TRBD1; j_gene: TRBJ2-1; v_gene: TRBV11-2; CDR3nt: TGTGCCAGCAGCTTCTTACGAGGGACAGGGGCCCTTTACAATGAGCAGTTCTTC; CDR3aa: CASSFLRGTGALYNEQFF
abundance: .; d_gene: .; j_gene: TRBJ2-2; v_gene: TRBV9; CDR3nt: TGTGCCAGCAGCCCCCGACAGGAGATTCGCACCGGGGAGCTGTTTTTT; CDR3aa: CASSPRQEIRTGELFF
abundance: .; d_gene: .; j_gene: TRBJ2-1; v_gene: TRBV19; CDR3nt: TGTGCCAGTAGGGCGTCGGACAGCTACAATGAGCAGTTCTTC; CDR3aa: CASRASDSYNEQFF
abundance: .; d_gene: .; j_gene: TRBJ2-2; v_gene: TRBV5-1; CDR3nt: TGCGCCAGCAGGGACAGCCCAAGCGGGGAGCTGTTTTTT; CDR3aa: CASRDSPSGELFF
abundance: .; d_gene: TRBD2; j_gene: TRBJ2-3; v_gene: TRBV10-3; CDR3nt: TGTGCCATCAGATTGACTAGCGGGGGGGAGAGCACAGATACGCAGTATTTT; CDR3aa: CAIRLTSGGESTDTQYF
abundance: .; d_gene: TRBD2; j_gene: TRBJ2-3; v_gene: TRBV7-8; CDR3nt: TGTGCCAGCAGCTCAGCCAAGAGGATAGCGGGACTCACAGATACGCAGTATTTT; CDR3aa: CASSSAKRIAGLTDTQYF
abundance: few; d_gene: TRBD2; j_gene: TRBJ2-7; v_gene: TRBV7-2; CDR3nt: TGTGCCAGCAGCTTAGCTGGGTCCGGGGGGAGCTCCTACGAGCAGTACTTC; CDR3aa: CASSLAGSGGSSYEQYF
abundance: .; d_gene: .; j_gene: TRBJ2-2; v_gene: TRBV11-2; CDR3nt: TGTGCCAGCAGCTCACAGGGCACCGGGGAGCTGTTTTTT; CDR3aa: CASSSQGTGELFF
abundance: few; d_gene: .; j_gene: TRBJ2-5; v_gene: TRBV6-2/TRBV6-3; CDR3nt: TGTGCCAGCAGTTACTCCCGTAGGGGGCAAGAGACCCAGTACTTC; CDR3aa: CASSYSRRGQETQYF
abundance: .; d_gene: .; j_gene: TRBJ2-2; v_gene: TRBV6-2/TRBV6-3; CDR3nt: TGTGCCAGTAACTCCCGGGGCCCCACCGGGGAGCTGTTTTTT; CDR3aa: CASNSRGPTGELFF
abundance: few; d_gene: .; j_gene: TRBJ2-3; v_gene: TRBV15; CDR3nt: TGTGCCACCAGCAGACTCATCGGGGTCCTTAGCACAGATACGCAGTATTTT; CDR3aa: CATSRLIGVLSTDTQYF
abundance: few; d_gene: .; j_gene: TRBJ1-1; v_gene: TRBV11-2; CDR3nt: TGTGCCAGCAGCTTAAAATCGGCGGTGAACACTGAAGCTTTCTTT; CDR3aa: CASSLKSAVNTEAFF
abundance: few; d_gene: .; j_gene: TRBJ2-1; v_gene: TRBV30; CDR3nt: TGTGCCTGGAGTGTACTTGACCTACGGGATGAGCAGTTCTTC; CDR3aa: CAWSVLDLRDEQFF
abundance: .; d_gene: .; j_gene: TRBJ1-1; v_gene: TRBV11-2; CDR3nt: TGTGCCAGCAGCTTAGTCTCGGCAGGTGAAGCTTTCTTT; CDR3aa: CASSLVSAGEAFF
abundance: many; d_gene: .; j_gene: TRBJ2-3; v_gene: TRBV6-5; CDR3nt: TGTGCCAGCAGTTACACCGGGGACGATACGCAGTATTTT; CDR3aa: CASSYTGDDTQYF
abundance: few; d_gene: .; j_gene: TRBJ1-1; v_gene: TRBV7-2; CDR3nt: TGTGCCAGCAGCCCCTACAGGAGAGTGAACACTGAAGCTTTCTTT; CDR3aa: CASSPYRRVNTEAFF
abundance: few; d_gene: .; j_gene: TRBJ1-6; v_gene: TRBV7-9; CDR3nt: TGTGCCAGCAGCCCTGGGACGTCAAAACCCCTCCACTTT; CDR3aa: CASSPGTSKPLHF
abundance: few; d_gene: TRBD2; j_gene: TRBJ2-1; v_gene: TRBV6-2/TRBV6-3; CDR3nt: TGTGCCAGCAGTTTGGCGGCGGGGGAGGAGCAGTTCTTC; CDR3aa: CASSLAAGEEQFF
abundance: few; d_gene: .; j_gene: TRBJ2-1; v_gene: TRBV12-3/TRBV12-4; CDR3nt: TGTGCCAGCAGTTCCCTACAGGGCTACAATGAGCAGTTCTTC; CDR3aa: CASSSLQGYNEQFF
abundance: many; d_gene: TRBD2; j_gene: TRBJ2-2; v_gene: TRBV4-1; CDR3nt: TGCGCCAGCAGCCAAGTGGGGGGAGCGGGGGCACGGACCGGGGAGCTGTTTTTT; CDR3aa: CASSQVGGAGARTGELFF
abundance: .; d_gene: .; j_gene: TRBJ2-1; v_gene: TRBV7-8; CDR3nt: TGTGCCAGCAGCTTATATCCAAACAATGAGCAGTTCTTC; CDR3aa: CASSLYPNNEQFF
abundance: few; d_gene: TRBD1; j_gene: TRBJ2-7; v_gene: TRBV4-1; CDR3nt: TGCGCCAGCAGCCAAGATGCAGGGACAGGAATGGGGGAGCAGTACTTC; CDR3aa: CASSQDAGTGMGEQYF
abundance: .; d_gene: .; j_gene: TRBJ1-2; v_gene: TRBV29-1; CDR3nt: TGCAGCGTCCGCGCGGAGGGGTATAACTATGGCTACACCTTC; CDR3aa: CSVRAEGYNYGYTF
abundance: few; d_gene: .; j_gene: TRBJ2-3; v_gene: TRBV12-3/TRBV12-4; CDR3nt: TGTGCCAGCAGTTTAATGGGTCCCACAGATACGCAGTATTTT; CDR3aa: CASSLMGPTDTQYF
abundance: few; d_gene: .; j_gene: TRBJ2-7; v_gene: TRBV27; CDR3nt: TGTGCCAGCAGCCCTTGGACTTTGGGCAACGAGCAGTACTTC; CDR3aa: CASSPWTLGNEQYF
abundance: few; d_gene: .; j_gene: TRBJ1-5; v_gene: TRBV11-2; CDR3nt: TGTGCCAGCAGCTCAGACAGTGCCCAGCATTTT; CDR3aa: CASSSDSAQHF
abundance: few; d_gene: .; j_gene: TRBJ2-5; v_gene: TRBV4-1; CDR3nt: TGCGCCAGCAGCCAAGAAAACCAAGAGACCCAGTACTTC; CDR3aa: CASSQENQETQYF
abundance: .; d_gene: TRBD1; j_gene: TRBJ2-3; v_gene: TRBV12-3/TRBV12-4; CDR3nt: TGTGCCAGCAGTCCTACAGGGGGCATCGCAGATACGCAGTATTTT; CDR3aa: CASSPTGGIADTQYF
abundance: .; d_gene: .; j_gene: TRBJ1-1; v_gene: TRBV9; CDR3nt: TGTGCCAGCAGCGTATCACTGGGGACTGAAGCTTTCTTT; CDR3aa: CASSVSLGTEAFF
abundance: few; d_gene: .; j_gene: TRBJ2-3; v_gene: TRBV28; CDR3nt: TGTGCCAGCAGTCAATACAGGGACAGCACAGATACGCAGTATTTT; CDR3aa: CASSQYRDSTDTQYF
abundance: few; d_gene: .; j_gene: TRBJ1-4; v_gene: TRBV6-5; CDR3nt: TGTGCCAGCAGCTCCAACGGGCATCTAAATGAAAAACTGTTTTTT; CDR3aa: CASSSNGHLNEKLFF
abundance: few; d_gene: TRBD1; j_gene: TRBJ1-6; v_gene: TRBV7-6; CDR3nt: TGTGCCAGCAGCTGGGACAGCGCGGCCAATTCACCCCTCCACTTT; CDR3aa: CASSWDSAANSPLHF
abundance: .; d_gene: .; j_gene: TRBJ2-7; v_gene: TRBV7-2; CDR3nt: TGTGCCAGCAGCTTATGGCCGGGAGCGGGTTTTGCCTACGAGCAGTACTTC; CDR3aa: CASSLWPGAGFAYEQYF
abundance: few; d_gene: TRBD1; j_gene: TRBJ2-2; v_gene: TRBV19; CDR3nt: TGTGCCAGTAGGGAAGGGGGCGTGTACACCGGGGAGCTGTTTTTT; CDR3aa: CASREGGVYTGELFF
abundance: few; d_gene: .; j_gene: TRBJ1-1; v_gene: TRBV11-2; CDR3nt: TGTGCCAGCAGCTTATACGAGACTAACACTGAAGCTTTCTTT; CDR3aa: CASSLYETNTEAFF
abundance: few; d_gene: .; j_gene: TRBJ2-1; v_gene: TRBV4-1; CDR3nt: TGCGCCAGCAGCCACCGGGACAACCGGAGGAATGAGCAGTTCTTC; CDR3aa: CASSHRDNRRNEQFF
abundance: few; d_gene: TRBD2; j_gene: TRBJ2-3; v_gene: TRBV12-5; CDR3nt: TGTGCTAGTGGTCCTGGACTAGCGGGAACAGATACGCAGTATTTT; CDR3aa: CASGPGLAGTDTQYF
abundance: few; d_gene: .; j_gene: TRBJ1-1; v_gene: TRBV6-1; CDR3nt: TGTGCCAGCAGAGGGATTCCGGGACCCCCCCCGGGAGCTTTCTTT; CDR3aa: CASRGIPGPPPGAFF
abundance: .; d_gene: .; j_gene: TRBJ1-1; v_gene: TRBV18; CDR3nt: TGTGCCAGCTCCCAACAGGGTCCGATGAACATTGAAGCTTTCTTT; CDR3aa: CASSQQGPMNIEAFF